This TCR beta chain is drawn from a study of blood T cell repertoires in COVID-19. The germline gives CDR1 MDHEN, CDR2 SYDVKM. CDR3 length: 18 residues. The V gene lost 10 bases and the J gene lost 2 bases, with 27 bases spanning the gap. Original handling: Amplification from reference gene primers served as the basis for estimated nucleated cell counts. Profiling relied on immunoSEQ multiplex PCR, and the TCRdb table lists in-frame clones only, not all of them. V and J calls and clone size are given by that table; D and trimming were obtained from the DNA. Of over 35,000 clones listed, about four fifths are singletons.

Sequencing input: peripheral blood. V gene TRBV28 combines with J gene TRBJ1-5, with D perhaps TRBD1 (5 bases). This clonotype originated in a human donor with acute or convalescent COVID-19. The donor label of this sample is uncertain. CDR3 bases: TGTGCCACGTACAAACCGGGACTCCAAATGGAGGGCAATCAGCCCCAGCATTTT. This gives the protein CATYKPGLQMEGNQPQHF.